This TCR beta chain was identified during a study of graft-versus-host responses after intestinal transplantation. Study at large: Recipients across the board were started on anti-thymocyte globulin induction, then kept on tacrolimus and steroids for roughly 3 years.

This clone was counted only a few times. Its matching antigen is unknown. This CDR3 is built from 12 residues. Trimming stripped 4 bases from V and 4 bases from J, with 8 bases between. Looked up from germline, CDR1 is SGDLS and CDR2 is YYNGEE. Sequencing was performed with immunoSEQ multiplex PCR; in TCRdb, only in-frame clones are kept and a portion is missing. The table includes about 39,000 clones, about 95% detected once. Whole-study results and caveats: GvH clones turned up in recipient marrow; some had shown up first in ileum or blood. Graft-donor T cell macrochimerism in patients accompanied high graft-versus-host to host-versus-graft clonal ratios in allografts. Early post-transplant declines in HvG were associated with peak levels of circulating GvH clones.

The sample in question was unstimulated CD8+ T cells sorted from spleen or lymph node cells, obtained before transplant. The clonotype comes from a human donor who was the organ donor for an intestinal transplant. This rearrangement joins TRBV9 to TRBJ1-1, with D perhaps TRBD1 (5 bases). CDR3 nucleotides: TGTGCCAGCAGCCATCAGGGCACTGAAGCTTTCTTT. It translates to CASSHQGTEAFF.